Reported below is one T cell receptor beta chain. Its antigen is not identified. The data derive from a study of monozygotic twins with inflammatory bowel disease. General observations from the study: For repertoire similarity, concordant twins did not differ from discordant twins, possibly because power was limited. Whereas healthy co-twins had higher TCRbeta diversity (inverse Simpson), IBD patients had lower diversity.

CDR1 is MNHNY and CDR2 is SVGAGI in the germline V gene (reference sequence). The CDR3 has 12 residues. TCRdb reanalyzed the 5' RACE reads, giving one entry per CDR3 protein sequence and no DNA. The sample totals around 380,000 distinct CDR3 sequences. V gene TRBV6-6 combines with J gene TRBJ1-2. The sequence was obtained from a human donor with ulcerative colitis or Crohn's disease, or a healthy co-twin of an affected twin (not recorded which). The source material was blood. The CDR3 loop reads CASVGTSAGYTF.